This entry describes one TCR beta chain. The data were obtained in a study of blood T cell repertoires in COVID-19. The overall study: The origin of the acute and convalescent COVID-19 samples was the United States, Italy and Spain.

Repertoires were generated with immunoSEQ multiplex PCR, while TCRdb's copy carries only in-frame clones and drops some. The repertoire has fewer than 250,000 clones, 92% of them found once; the top ten carry around 0.85%. This sequence originates from a man aged 55-75 years with COVID-19, enrolled during active disease. The sample consisted of peripheral blood.

The DNA of the CDR3 is TGTGCCAGCAGACCCCAGGACGGAACTAGCGGGTTTTCGGAGCAGTTCTTC. Amino acids: CASRPQDGTSGFSEQFF. The rearrangement uses TRBV7-2 and TRBJ2-1; 9 bases align to TRBD2. The CDR3 covers 17 residues. V dropped 6 bases and J dropped 10; count of bases not matched to a gene: 19. Per germline, CDR1 SGHTA and CDR2 FQGNSA.